This T cell receptor beta chain was sequenced for a study of blood T cell repertoires in COVID-19. Profiling relied on immunoSEQ multiplex PCR, and the TCRdb table lists in-frame clones only, not all of them. The sample has 310,000 or so clones; about nine tenths are singletons. There are 16 residues in the CDR3. CDR1 is MDHEN, CDR2 SYDVKM, per germline. V trimming: 5 bases; J trimming: 5 bases; junction bases outside the gene matches: 9. This receptor was obtained from a man over 45 with active or convalescent COVID-19. Sequenced: peripheral blood. V is TRBV28 and J is TRBJ1-2, with 12 bases identical to TRBD1. The CDR3 protein is CASSGDRGQVYYGYTF. CDR3 DNA sequence: TGTGCCAGCAGTGGGGACAGGGGGCAGGTGTATTATGGCTACACCTTC.